This T cell receptor beta chain appears in the sequencing data of a study of T-cell reconstitution after alpha-beta-depleted transplantation in children (dated by TCRdb to 2016 to 2018). Regarding the study in general: Using TCR repertoire profiling, the study quantitatively followed how T-cell immune reconstitution unfolded in children after TCRalphabeta/CD19-depleted allogeneic hematopoietic cell transplantation.

Receptors were amplified or captured by PCR. Reads for this sample came from an Illumina HiSeq 2500. TCR libraries were prepared with molecular barcoding, using unique molecular identifiers to normalize TCRbeta repertoire quantification. Through fastp at Q25 and MiXCR, TCRdb rebuilt clones from the public reads, retaining in-frame beta chains. CDR3 protein duplicates are merged, each entry listing the most common genes and DNA. The table for this sample lists about 640,000 distinct CDR3 sequences; roughly 15% of them were counted only once. The ten top clones hold approximately 1.1% of the sample. V is cut by 3 bases and J by 6 bases, and the space between the germline ends is 14 bases. Its CDR3 holds 14 amino acids, cysteine through phenylalanine. Only the CDR3 region is kept as DNA, spanning 42 bases read in frame from base 1. For this clonotype: Its target antigen remains unknown. Base qualities are not provided; no much larger clone lies one nucleotide away.

The sequence derives from a human donor who donated a stem cell graft to a child with acute myeloid leukemia. The sequence links TRBV12-3 or TRBV12-4 to TRBJ1-2; the D gene is perhaps TRBD1, from 5 matching bases. The sequenced sample was PBMCs from the stem cell graft donor, obtained from the stem cell graft. Here the CDR3 is given as CASSFTNAGNGYTF. The bases are TGTGCCAGCAGTTTCACAAATGCAGGGAATGGCTACACCTTC.